This entry lists 28 T cell receptor beta chains sequenced from one sample in a study of graft-versus-host responses after intestinal transplantation. Produced via immunoSEQ multiplex PCR; TCRdb's table is partial and in-frame only. This table has tens of thousands of clones, 85% to 90% appearing once. Their recognized antigens are unknown. Sequenced here: unstimulated CD8+ T cells sorted from spleen or lymph node cells, sampled before transplant. The receptor set was obtained from a human donor who was the organ donor for an intestinal transplant.

V is TRBV28 and J is TRBJ1-1, with a possible D match to TRBD1 (5 bases). The CDR3 runs 14 residues. Germline lookup yields CDR1 MDHEN and CDR2 SYDVKM. The V end was cut by 5 bases, the J end by 1 base, with 11 bases between. In DNA form, the CDR3 reads TGTGCCAGCAGTCTGGTAACAGGGAACACTGAAGCTTTCTTT. This gives the protein CASSLVTGNTEAFF.

Only one count was recorded for this clone. The chain uses TRBV5-4 and TRBJ1-6; TRBD1 is a possible D gene (6 bases). V lost 7 bases and J 0 bases, leaving 26 bases between the germline ends. The CDR3 is 20 residues long. Germline loops: CDR1 SGHNT, CDR2 YYREEE (reference sequence). The CDR3 sequence is CASAKTAGASKSSYNSPLHF. The CDR3 DNA follows: TGTGCCAGCGCTAAGACTGCGGGGGCCTCCAAGAGCTCCTATAATTCACCCCTCCACTTT.

The chain couples TRBV27 to TRBJ2-3; 10 bases map to TRBD2. CDR1 is MNHEY, CDR2 SMNVEV, per germline (reference sequence). V lost 6 bases to trimming and J lost 2 bases; unmatched junction nucleotides: 8. This CDR3 region has 16 residues. The CDR3 region is CASSDGAGGLTDTQYF. In DNA, the CDR3 is TGTGCCAGCAGCGATGGAGCGGGGGGGCTCACAGATACGCAGTATTTT.

V usage is TRBV10-3 and J usage is TRBJ2-1; TRBD2 agrees at 11 bases. CDR1 ENHRY and CDR2 SYGVKD come from the germline V gene. With 8 bases clipped from V and 9 bases from J, the junction kept 9 bases outside the gene matches. CDR3 length: 14 residues. CDR3 in DNA: TGTGCCATCGGCACGACTAGCGGGGAGGTTGAGCAGTTCTTC. Protein product: CAIGTTSGEVEQFF.

The chain has TRBV5-6 and TRBJ1-6; a possible D gene is TRBD1 (6 bases). Trimming removed 4 bases at V and 7 bases at J, with 15 bases between. This CDR3 region has 15 residues. Germline lookup yields CDR1 SGHDT and CDR2 YYEEEE. This CDR3 reads CASSQTTGNNSPLHF. CDR3 bases: TGTGCCAGCAGCCAAACTACAGGGAACAATTCACCCCTCCACTTT.

The chain links TRBV4-1 to TRBJ1-2, with 7 bases fitting TRBD1. The CDR3 is 14 residues long. From germline, CDR1 is MGHRA and CDR2 YSYEKL. V dropped 2 bases and J dropped 4; count of bases not matched to a gene: 4. The CDR3 protein is CASSQLGQLYGYTF. The CDR3 nucleotides are TGCGCCAGCAGCCAATTGGGACAGCTCTATGGCTACACCTTC.

This clone was recorded once. The chain joins TRBV6-4 to TRBJ2-2, with 9 bases lining up with TRBD1. Germline V lookup: CDR1 MRHNA, CDR2 SNTAGT. J gave up 4 bases and V 6 bases, and 6 bases lay outside the gene matches. This CDR3 comprises 15 residues. The CDR3 DNA is TGTGCCAGCAGCCCGGGACAGGGAGGCACCGGGGAGCTGTTTTTT. Protein product: CASSPGQGGTGELFF.

The chain has TRBV9 and TRBJ1-1, with 10 bases aligning to TRBD1. The germline gives CDR1 SGDLS, CDR2 YYNGEE. Trimming cost V 3 bases and J 0 bases; bases outside gene matches: 11. The length of the CDR3 is 18 residues. The CDR3 DNA follows: TGTGCCAGCAGCGCGCCGGGACAGGGGTCCGAAATGAACACTGAAGCTTTCTTT. Protein sequence: CASSAPGQGSEMNTEAFF.

The V call is TRBV4-3, the J call TRBJ1-2; 8 bases match TRBD1. The V and J ends lost 5 bases and 5 bases, in that order; junction bases with no gene match: 10. This CDR3 region has 15 residues. Germline assignment: CDR1 LGHNA and CDR2 YSLEER. The CDR3 DNA follows: TGCGCCAGCAGCGTAACCGGGACAGGCACGTATGGCTACACCTTC. As protein: CASSVTGTGTYGYTF.

In the case of this clone: An end of the junction does not agree with germline; a read error may underlie this. The chain links TRBV4-1 to TRBJ1-1, with 9 nucleotides matching TRBD1. The CDR3 runs 16 residues. Germline CDR1 MGHRA, CDR2 YSYEKL. The CDR3, as DNA: TGCGCCAGCAGTCAAGGTGGGACAGGGTACAGCACTGAAGCTTTCTTT. Its translation is CASSQGGTGYSTEAFF.

The rearrangement uses TRBV7-6 and TRBJ1-5, with D perhaps matching TRBD1 (6 bases). Trimming cost V 3 bases and J 0 bases, with 18 bases left between them. The length of the CDR3 is 18 residues. Germline V gene data show CDR1 as SGHVS and CDR2 as FNYEAQ. The CDR3, as DNA: TGTGCCAGCAGCTTGAAGGCCACAGGGCCTTATAGCAATCAGCCCCAGCATTTT. It codes for CASSLKATGPYSNQPQHF.

The V and J genes are TRBV4-2 and TRBJ1-1; D remains unclear. V shed 3 bases and J shed 0 bases, with 8 bases lying between them. CDR1 and CDR2 (germline): LGHNA, YNFKEQ. This CDR3 region has 14 residues. CDR3 sequence: CASSHAGLNTEAFF. The CDR3 DNA is TGTGCCAGCAGCCACGCAGGATTGAACACTGAAGCTTTCTTT.

CDR3 residues: CASSPPTGTTNTGELFF. Written as DNA, the CDR3 is TGTGCCAGCAGCCCTCCAACCGGGACTACTAACACCGGGGAGCTGTTTTTT. The chain is built from TRBV7-9 and TRBJ2-2; the match to TRBD2 covers 7 bases. This CDR3 contains 17 residues. The ends lost 5 bases at V and 2 bases at J; junction bases unmatched: 11. The germline gives CDR1 SEHNR, CDR2 FQNEAQ (reference sequence).

The chain employs TRBV5-1 and TRBJ2-7; D gene ambiguous. V was trimmed by 3 bases and J by 1 base, leaving 11 bases between them. The CDR3 is 14 residues long. In germline, CDR1 is SGHRS, CDR2 YFSETQ. The CDR3 coding sequence is TGCGCCAGCAGCTGTTGCGGAAGGTCCTACGAGCAGTACGTC. This codes for CASSCCGRSYEQYV.

The chain uses TRBV2 and TRBJ1-4; no clear D. The germline CDR1 and CDR2 sequences are SNHLY and FYNNEI. Trimming took off 6 bases at V and 7 bases at J, with 15 bases between the two ends. The CDR3 covers 14 residues. The CDR3 DNA sequence: TGTGCCAGCAGGTCTCGGGTCCAACCTGAAAAACTGTTTTTT. Translating gives CASRSRVQPEKLFF.

This chain uses TRBV7-9 with TRBJ2-3; D possibly corresponds to TRBD1 (6 bases). Trimming shortened V by 4 bases and J by 0 bases, and 11 bases separated the two germline ends. The germline V gene encodes CDR1 SEHNR and CDR2 FQNEAQ (reference sequence). The CDR3 contains 15 residues. The CDR3 is CASSSQGGSTDTQYF. Here the CDR3 DNA reads TGTGCCAGCAGCTCACAGGGTGGGAGCACAGATACGCAGTATTTT.

The V gene is TRBV4-3, the J gene TRBJ1-6, with a tentative D call TRBD1 (5 bases). The V and J ends lost 0 bases and 10 bases respectively, with 16 bases between them. This CDR3 region has 16 residues. Germline V gene data show CDR1 as LGHNA and CDR2 as YSLEER. In DNA, the CDR3 is TGCGCCAGCAGCCAAGATGGCAGGGTAGGTCGCTCACCCCTCCACTTT. This codes for CASSQDGRVGRSPLHF.

This clone occurred once. The chain recombines TRBV27 with TRBJ2-7; TRBD1 might be the D (6 bases). CDR1 is MNHEY, CDR2 SMNVEV, per germline (reference sequence). The CDR3 is 12 amino acids. V gave up 3 bases and J gave up 10 bases, with 13 bases separating them. This chain's CDR3 is CASSFRPGHQYV. The CDR3 nucleotides read TGTGCCAGCAGTTTTCGCCCGGGACACCAGTACGTC.

This clone came up a few times. This rearrangement joins TRBV10-3 to TRBJ1-3; D is uncertain. From germline, CDR1 is ENHRY and CDR2 SYGVKD. V was shortened by 0 bases and J by 2 bases, with 5 bases between the two germline ends. CDR3 length equals 14 residues. As DNA, the CDR3 is TGTGCCATCAGTGAGTCGAGTACTGGAAACACCATATATTTT. It encodes CAISESSTGNTIYF.

The V call is TRBV4-3, the J call TRBJ1-5; D is undetermined. CDR3 length: 13 amino acids. Germline V CDR1 and CDR2: LGHNA, YSLEER. V lost 0 bases and J lost 3, with 3 bases in between. CDR3 residues: CASSQDLNQPQHF. In nucleotides, the CDR3 is TGCGCCAGCAGCCAAGATCTCAATCAGCCCCAGCATTTT.

The V and J genes are TRBV7-9 and TRBJ1-1, with D hard to call. The CDR3 runs to 12 residues. Trimming took off 1 base at V and 13 bases at J, with 13 bases between the two ends. Germline CDR1 is SEHNR and CDR2 is FQNEAQ (reference sequence). CDR3 sequence: CASSLGGRDVFF. Here the CDR3 DNA reads TGTGCCAGCAGCTTAGGAGGCCGCGACGTTTTCTTT.

The chain joins TRBV4-1 to TRBJ1-1, with D tentatively TRBD1 (5 bases). This CDR3 has 14 residues. CDR1 MGHRA and CDR2 YSYEKL come from the germline V gene. Trimming shortened V by 6 bases and J by 1 base, and 12 bases separated the two germline ends. This CDR3 reads CASRAGLGNTEAFF. CDR3 nucleotide sequence: TGCGCCAGCAGGGCAGGGCTGGGGAACACTGAAGCTTTCTTT.

This clone occurred a few times. V is TRBV7-9 and J is TRBJ1-3; perhaps TRBD1 as D (6 bases). Trimming cost V 5 bases and J 3 bases, with 11 bases left between them. Per germline, CDR1 SEHNR and CDR2 FQNEAQ (reference sequence). There are 14 residues in the CDR3. The CDR3 sequence is CASSQTGFGNTIYF. The CDR3 DNA follows: TGTGCCAGCAGCCAGACAGGTTTTGGAAACACCATATATTTT.

This clone was detected only once. The genes are TRBV2 and TRBJ1-5; D is possibly TRBD1 (5 bases). CDR1 SNHLY and CDR2 FYNNEI come from the germline V gene. V was cut by 6 bases and J by 9 bases, with 30 bases left in between. The CDR3 spans 18 residues. DNA of the CDR3: TGTGCCAGCAGCTCTCAGCTCTACAGGATCGACCTATATTGGCCCCAGCATTTT. Encoded protein: CASSSQLYRIDLYWPQHF.

This chain uses TRBV7-9 with TRBJ2-1; D might be TRBD2 (8 bases). This CDR3 region has 15 residues. V was cut by 5 bases and J by 5 bases, with 16 bases left in between. Germline CDR1 is SEHNR and CDR2 is FQNEAQ (reference sequence). DNA for the CDR3: TGTGCCAGCAGCGATAGCGGGACAGAGGACAATGAGCAGTTCTTC. The encoded protein is CASSDSGTEDNEQFF.

The gene calls are TRBV27 and TRBJ2-5, with 9 bases that match TRBD2. The CDR3 extends over 15 amino acids. Germline CDR1 and CDR2: MNHEY and SMNVEV (reference sequence). After removal of 5 bases from V and 2 bases from J, the junction contained 6 bases not matched to a gene. CDR3 in DNA: TGTGCCAGCAGTATGTTGCGGGGGGGACAAGAGACCCAGTACTTC. It specifies CASSMLRGGQETQYF.

The chain carries TRBV29-1 and TRBJ1-2; D is unclear. Trimming shortened V by 5 bases and J by 1 base, and 11 bases separated the two germline ends. The CDR3 is 13 amino acids. Germline V gene sequence: CDR1 SQVTM, CDR2 ANQGSEA. CDR3 residues: CSVKFQDNYGYTF. The DNA for the CDR3 is TGCAGCGTTAAATTTCAGGATAACTATGGCTACACCTTC.

The chain carries TRBV4-1 and TRBJ1-5; no reliable D call. V was cut by 1 base and J by 0 bases, with 7 bases left in between. Germline-derived CDR1 and CDR2 are MGHRA and YSYEKL. This CDR3 contains 15 residues. CDR3 residues: CASSQAVYSNQPQHF. CDR3 bases: TGCGCCAGCAGCCAAGCCGTTTATAGCAATCAGCCCCAGCATTTT.